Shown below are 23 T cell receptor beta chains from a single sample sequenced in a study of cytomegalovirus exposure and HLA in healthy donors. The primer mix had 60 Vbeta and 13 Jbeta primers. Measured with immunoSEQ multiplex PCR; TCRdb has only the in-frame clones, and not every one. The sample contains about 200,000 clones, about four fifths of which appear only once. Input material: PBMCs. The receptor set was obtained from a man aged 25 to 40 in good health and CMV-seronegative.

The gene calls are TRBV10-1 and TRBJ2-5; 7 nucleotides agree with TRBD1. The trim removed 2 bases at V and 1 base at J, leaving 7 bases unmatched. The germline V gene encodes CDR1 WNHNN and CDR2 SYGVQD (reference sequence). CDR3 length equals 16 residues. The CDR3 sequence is CASSETRAGGQETQYF. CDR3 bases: TGCGCCAGCAGTGAGACAAGGGCAGGGGGCCAAGAGACCCAGTACTTC.

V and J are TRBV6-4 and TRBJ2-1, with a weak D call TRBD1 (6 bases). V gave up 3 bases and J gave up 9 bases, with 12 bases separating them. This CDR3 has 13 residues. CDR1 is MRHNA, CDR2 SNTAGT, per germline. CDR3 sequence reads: CASSDSGVTEQFF. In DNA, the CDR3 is TGTGCCAGCAGTGATTCAGGGGTTACTGAGCAGTTCTTC.

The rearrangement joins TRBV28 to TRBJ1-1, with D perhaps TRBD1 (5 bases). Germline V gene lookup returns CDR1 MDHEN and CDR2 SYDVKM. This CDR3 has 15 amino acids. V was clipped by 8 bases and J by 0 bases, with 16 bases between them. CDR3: CASQVGGRMNTEAFF. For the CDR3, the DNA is TGTGCCAGCCAGGTCGGGGGAAGGATGAACACTGAAGCTTTCTTT.

The CDR3 is CASSRTYSSGNTIYF. The CDR3 nucleotides read TGTGCCAGCAGCCGCACCTATAGCTCTGGAAACACCATATATTTT. This rearrangement joins TRBV14 to TRBJ1-3; D not certain. Deletions cut 4 bases from V and 0 bases from J, with 10 bases between. Germline V gene data show CDR1 as SGHDN and CDR2 as FVKESK. The CDR3 extends over 15 amino acids.

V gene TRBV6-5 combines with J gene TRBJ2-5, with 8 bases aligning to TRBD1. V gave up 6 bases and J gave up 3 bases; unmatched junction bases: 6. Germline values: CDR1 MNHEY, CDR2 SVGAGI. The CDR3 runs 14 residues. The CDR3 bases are TGTGCCAGCAGGTCAGGGGGCGCAGAAGAGACCCAGTACTTC. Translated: CASRSGGAEETQYF.

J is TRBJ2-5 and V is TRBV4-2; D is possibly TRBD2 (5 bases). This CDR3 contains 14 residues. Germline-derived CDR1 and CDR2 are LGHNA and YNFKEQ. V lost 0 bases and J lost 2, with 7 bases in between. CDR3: CASSQEWRQETQYF. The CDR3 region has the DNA TGTGCCAGCAGCCAAGAGTGGAGGCAAGAGACCCAGTACTTC.

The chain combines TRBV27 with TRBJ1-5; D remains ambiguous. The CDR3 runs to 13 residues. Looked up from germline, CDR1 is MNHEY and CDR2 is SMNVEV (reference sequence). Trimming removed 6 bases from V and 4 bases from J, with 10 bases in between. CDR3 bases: TGTGCCAGCAGCATACGGGGAAATCAGCCCCAGCATTTT. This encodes CASSIRGNQPQHF.

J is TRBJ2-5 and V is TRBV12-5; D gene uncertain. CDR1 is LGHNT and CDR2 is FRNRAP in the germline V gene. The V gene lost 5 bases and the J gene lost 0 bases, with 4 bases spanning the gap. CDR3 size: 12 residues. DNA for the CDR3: TGTGCTAGTGGTCCGGACCAAGAGACCCAGTACTTC. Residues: CASGPDQETQYF.

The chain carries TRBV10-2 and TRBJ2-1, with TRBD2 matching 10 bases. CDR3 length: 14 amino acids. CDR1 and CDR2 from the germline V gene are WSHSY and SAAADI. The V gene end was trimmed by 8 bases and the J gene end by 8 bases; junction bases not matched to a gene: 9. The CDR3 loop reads CASQQRGGMDEQFF. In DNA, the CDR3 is TGCGCCAGCCAACAGCGGGGGGGCATGGATGAGCAGTTCTTC.

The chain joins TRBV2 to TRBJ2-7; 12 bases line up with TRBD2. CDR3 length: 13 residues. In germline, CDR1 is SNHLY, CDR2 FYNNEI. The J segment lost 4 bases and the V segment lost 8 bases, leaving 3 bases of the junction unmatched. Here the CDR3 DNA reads TGTGCCAGCCAGACTAGCGGGGGATACGAGCAGTACTTC. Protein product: CASQTSGGYEQYF.

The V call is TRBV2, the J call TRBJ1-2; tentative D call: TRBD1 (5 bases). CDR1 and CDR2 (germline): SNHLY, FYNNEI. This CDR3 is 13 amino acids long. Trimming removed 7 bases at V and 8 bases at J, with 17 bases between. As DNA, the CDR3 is TGTGCCAGCACCGTCCGTATGACAGACGGCTACACCTTC. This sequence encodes CASTVRMTDGYTF.

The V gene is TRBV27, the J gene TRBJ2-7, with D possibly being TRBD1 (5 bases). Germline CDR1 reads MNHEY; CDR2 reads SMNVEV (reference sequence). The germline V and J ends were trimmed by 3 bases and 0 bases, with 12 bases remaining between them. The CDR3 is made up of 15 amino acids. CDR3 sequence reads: CASSFVGPSSYEQYF. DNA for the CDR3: TGTGCCAGCAGTTTTGTGGGGCCAAGCTCCTACGAGCAGTACTTC.

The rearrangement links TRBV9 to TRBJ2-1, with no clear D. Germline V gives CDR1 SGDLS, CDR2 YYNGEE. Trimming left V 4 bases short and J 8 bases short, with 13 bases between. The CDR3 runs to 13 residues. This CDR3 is CASSKERVYEQFF. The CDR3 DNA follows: TGTGCCAGCAGCAAAGAGCGAGTCTATGAGCAGTTCTTC.

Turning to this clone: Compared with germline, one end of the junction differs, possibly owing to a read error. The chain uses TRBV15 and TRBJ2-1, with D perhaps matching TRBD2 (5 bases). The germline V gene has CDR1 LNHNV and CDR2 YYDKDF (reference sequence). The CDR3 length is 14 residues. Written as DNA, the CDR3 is TGTGCCACCAGCGGAGACCTAGCAATCAATGAGCAGTTCTTC. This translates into CATSGDLAINEQFF.

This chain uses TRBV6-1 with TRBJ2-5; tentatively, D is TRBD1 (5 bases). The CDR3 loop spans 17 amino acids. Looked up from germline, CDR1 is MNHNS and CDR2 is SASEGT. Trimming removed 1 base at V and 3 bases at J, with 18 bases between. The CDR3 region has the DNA TGTGCCAGCAGTGAAGGAAAGACAGCTACGGTAAAAGAGACCCAGTACTTC. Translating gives CASSEGKTATVKETQYF.

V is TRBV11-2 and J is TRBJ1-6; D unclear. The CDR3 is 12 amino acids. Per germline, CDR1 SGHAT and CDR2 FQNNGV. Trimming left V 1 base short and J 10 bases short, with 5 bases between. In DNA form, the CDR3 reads TGTGCCAGCAGCTTAGGTCAGTCACCCCTCCACTTT. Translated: CASSLGQSPLHF.

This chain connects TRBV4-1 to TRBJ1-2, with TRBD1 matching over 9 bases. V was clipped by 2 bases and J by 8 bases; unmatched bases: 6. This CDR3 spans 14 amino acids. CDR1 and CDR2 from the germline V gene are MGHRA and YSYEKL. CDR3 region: CASSQTGQGGGYTF. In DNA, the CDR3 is TGCGCCAGCAGCCAAACGGGACAGGGAGGCGGCTACACCTTC.

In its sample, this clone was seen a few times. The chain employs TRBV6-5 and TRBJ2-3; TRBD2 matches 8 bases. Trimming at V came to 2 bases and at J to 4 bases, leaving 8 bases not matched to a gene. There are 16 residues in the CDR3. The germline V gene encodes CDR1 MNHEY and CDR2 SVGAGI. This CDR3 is CASSYREAGGADTQYF. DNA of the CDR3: TGTGCCAGCAGTTACAGGGAGGCGGGGGGAGCAGATACGCAGTATTTT.

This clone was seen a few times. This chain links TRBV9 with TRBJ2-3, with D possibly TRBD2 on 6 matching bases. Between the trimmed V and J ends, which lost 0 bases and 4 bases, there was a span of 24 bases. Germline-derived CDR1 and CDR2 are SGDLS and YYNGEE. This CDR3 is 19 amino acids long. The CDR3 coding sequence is TGTGCCAGCAGCGTAGATTGGGGAGGCGGACCCCTCAGGGCAGATACGCAGTATTTT. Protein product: CASSVDWGGGPLRADTQYF.

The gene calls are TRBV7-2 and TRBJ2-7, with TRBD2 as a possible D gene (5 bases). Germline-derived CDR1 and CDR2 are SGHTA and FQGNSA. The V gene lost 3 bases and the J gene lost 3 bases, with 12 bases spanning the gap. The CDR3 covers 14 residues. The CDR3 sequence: CASSFSLRDYEQYF. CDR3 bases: TGTGCCAGCAGCTTCTCACTCCGGGACTACGAGCAGTACTTC.

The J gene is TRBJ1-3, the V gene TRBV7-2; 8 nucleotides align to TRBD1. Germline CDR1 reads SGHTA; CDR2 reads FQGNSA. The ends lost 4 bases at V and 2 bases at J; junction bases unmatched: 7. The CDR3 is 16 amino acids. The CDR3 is CASSSRTGSTGNTIYF. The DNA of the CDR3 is TGTGCCAGCAGCTCAAGGACAGGGTCTACTGGAAACACCATATATTTT.

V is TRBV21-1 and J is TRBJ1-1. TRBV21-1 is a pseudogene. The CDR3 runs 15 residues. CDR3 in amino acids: CASRTLGGGSTEAFF. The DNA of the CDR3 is TGTGCCAGCAGGACCTTGGGGGGGGGATCCACTGAAGCTTTCTTT.

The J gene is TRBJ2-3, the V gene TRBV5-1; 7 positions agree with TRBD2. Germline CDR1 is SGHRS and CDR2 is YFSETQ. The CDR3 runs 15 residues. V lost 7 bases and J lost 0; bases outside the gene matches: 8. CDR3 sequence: CASALAATSTDTQYF. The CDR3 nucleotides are TGCGCCAGCGCGCTAGCGGCTACCAGCACAGATACGCAGTATTTT.